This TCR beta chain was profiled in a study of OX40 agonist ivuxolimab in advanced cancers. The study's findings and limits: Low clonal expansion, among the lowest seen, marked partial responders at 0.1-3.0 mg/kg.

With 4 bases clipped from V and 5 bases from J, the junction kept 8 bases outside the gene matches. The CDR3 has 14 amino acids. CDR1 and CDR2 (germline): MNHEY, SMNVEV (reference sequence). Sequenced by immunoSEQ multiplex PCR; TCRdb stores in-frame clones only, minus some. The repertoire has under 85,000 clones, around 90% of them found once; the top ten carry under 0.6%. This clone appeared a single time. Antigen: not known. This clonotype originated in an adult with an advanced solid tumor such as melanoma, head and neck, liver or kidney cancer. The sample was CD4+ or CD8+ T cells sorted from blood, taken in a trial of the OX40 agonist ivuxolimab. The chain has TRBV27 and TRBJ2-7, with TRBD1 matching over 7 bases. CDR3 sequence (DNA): TGTGCCAGCAGTTCGAACAGGGGTATTAACGAGCAGTACTTC. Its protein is CASSSNRGINEQYF.